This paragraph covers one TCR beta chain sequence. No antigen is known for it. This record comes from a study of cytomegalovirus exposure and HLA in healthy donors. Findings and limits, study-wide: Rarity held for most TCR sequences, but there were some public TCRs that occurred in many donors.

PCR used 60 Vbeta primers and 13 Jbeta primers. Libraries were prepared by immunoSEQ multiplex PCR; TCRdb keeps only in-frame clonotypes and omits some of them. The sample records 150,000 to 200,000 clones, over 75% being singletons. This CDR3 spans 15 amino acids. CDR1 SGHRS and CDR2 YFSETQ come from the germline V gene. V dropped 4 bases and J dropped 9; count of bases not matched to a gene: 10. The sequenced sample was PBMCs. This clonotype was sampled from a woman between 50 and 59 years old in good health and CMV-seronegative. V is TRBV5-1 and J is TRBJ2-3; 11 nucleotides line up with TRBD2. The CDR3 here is CASSRIAGGPPTQYF. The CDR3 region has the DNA TGCGCCAGCAGCAGAATAGCGGGAGGGCCTCCCACGCAGTATTTT.